This section outlines one T cell receptor beta chain sequence together with its context. The data were obtained in a study of blood T cell repertoires in COVID-19. Study in general: There were acute and convalescent COVID-19 samples, and they came from the United States, Italy and Spain. The analysed material was cDNA or gDNA that came from T cells, B-cell-depleted T cells, or PBMCs.

Per the study methods: Cell counts per sample came from amplifying reference gene primers. Sequencing was performed with immunoSEQ multiplex PCR; in TCRdb, only in-frame clones are kept and a portion is missing. V and J calls and clone size are those listed in that table; D and trimming were worked out from the DNA. The table records tens of thousands of clones, around nine tenths of them present only once. With 3 bases removed from V and 2 bases from J, the gap between germline ends came to 13 bases. The CDR3 is made up of 16 amino acids. The germline V gene encodes CDR1 MDHEN and CDR2 SYDVKM. The sample was peripheral blood. The genes are TRBV28 and TRBJ1-4, with D maybe TRBD1 (5 bases). This clonotype was sampled from a man aged 80 or over with acute or convalescent COVID-19. The CDR3 region is CASSFSQGGTNEKLFF. For the CDR3, the DNA is TGTGCCAGCAGTTTTAGTCAGGGTGGGACTAATGAAAAACTGTTTTTT.